This is a list of T cell receptor beta chains from one sample in a study of blood T cell repertoires in COVID-19. Assay used: immunoSEQ multiplex PCR; TCRdb lists only in-frame clones, some missing. Here the sample spans about 260,000 clones, approximately 90% being singletons. Sequenced input: peripheral blood. These receptors all come from a woman aged 35 to 49 with acute or convalescent COVID-19. Both conserved end residues are part of each CDR3. The D gene is left open where the match is weak. Size is omitted from some rows. Given values are once, few, many or a class for expanded clones.

V gene	D gene	J gene	clone size	CDR3 protein	CDR3 DNA
TRBV9	TRBD1	TRBJ2-3	once	CASSRPGQGAPETYTDTQYF	TGTGCCAGCAGCAGACCGGGACAGGGGGCTCCAGAGACATACACAGATACGCAGTATTTT
TRBV29-1	NA	TRBJ2-3	NA	CSVEWGKGADTQYF	TGCAGCGTGGAGTGGGGAAAGGGAGCAGATACGCAGTATTTT
TRBV12-3/TRBV12-4	NA	TRBJ2-2	NA	CASILGAGELFF	TGTGCCAGCATCCTAGGCGCCGGGGAGCTGTTTTTT
TRBV2	TRBD1	TRBJ1-1	NA	CASSSTGGKAFF	TGTGCCAGCAGTTCAACAGGGGGAAAAGCTTTCTTT
TRBV12-3/TRBV12-4	NA	TRBJ1-5	few	CASSLGPNQPQHF	TGTGCCAGCAGTTTAGGGCCCAATCAGCCCCAGCATTTT
TRBV5-1	TRBD2	TRBJ2-3	NA	CASGGEGGGTDTQYF	TGCGCCAGCGGTGGGGAGGGCGGGGGCACAGATACGCAGTATTTT
TRBV6-1	NA	TRBJ1-5	NA	CASSESGVGQPQHF	TGTGCCAGCAGTGAGTCAGGGGTAGGTCAGCCCCAGCATTTT
TRBV5-5	TRBD2	TRBJ2-3	NA	CASSTRRLAGITDTQYF	TGTGCCAGCAGCACCCGTCGGCTAGCGGGGATTACAGATACGCAGTATTTT
TRBV19	NA	TRBJ1-1	NA	CASTPRVGGMNTEAFF	TGTGCCAGTACACCCAGGGTAGGGGGTATGAACACTGAAGCTTTCTTT
TRBV9	TRBD2	TRBJ2-1	once	CASSELGTSGYNEQFF	TGTGCCAGCAGCGAGCTCGGGACTAGCGGGTACAATGAGCAGTTCTTC
TRBV10-3	TRBD1	TRBJ1-1	NA	CATLGQGIATEAFF	TGTGCCACCCTGGGACAGGGGATCGCCACTGAAGCTTTCTTT
TRBV10-3	TRBD1	TRBJ1-6	few	CARSRGQGTPLHF	TGTGCCAGGAGCCGGGGACAGGGCACACCCCTCCACTTT
TRBV6-5	NA	TRBJ1-2	NA	CASSSGGYGYTF	TGTGCCAGCAGTTCCGGAGGGTATGGCTACACCTTC
TRBV28	TRBD1	TRBJ1-6	NA	CASSRTGTNSPLHF	TGTGCCAGCAGTCGGACAGGGACTAATTCACCCCTCCACTTT
TRBV2	TRBD1	TRBJ1-1	NA	CASSDPRTGDNWAFF	TGTGCCAGCAGTGACCCTCGGACAGGCGACAATTGGGCTTTCTTT
TRBV12-5	TRBD1	TRBJ1-1	NA	CASGLVLLGTGGEVAEAFF	TGTGCTAGTGGTTTGGTACTTCTGGGGACAGGGGGCGAGGTGGCTGAAGCTTTCTTT
TRBV7-2	TRBD1	TRBJ2-1	once	CASNDPGQGIYNEQFF	TGTGCCAGCAACGACCCGGGACAGGGGATCTACAATGAGCAGTTCTTC
TRBV7-9	NA	TRBJ1-2	NA	CASRGLGAGESYGYTF	TGTGCCAGCAGGGGTTTAGGGGCAGGGGAGAGCTATGGCTACACCTTC
TRBV29-1	NA	TRBJ1-6	NA	CSVETGSNSPLHF	TGCAGCGTTGAGACAGGATCGAATTCACCCCTCCACTTT
TRBV12-3/TRBV12-4	NA	TRBJ1-1	NA	CASSPDSGTEAFF	TGTGCCAGCAGTCCCGACAGTGGCACTGAAGCTTTCTTT
TRBV2	TRBD1	TRBJ2-3	NA	CASRPGQGSRASTDTQYF	TGTGCCAGCAGACCGGGACAGGGGTCGCGGGCTAGCACAGATACGCAGTATTTT
TRBV7-2	TRBD1	TRBJ1-2	NA	CASSLLATGGYTF	TGTGCCAGCAGCTTATTGGCGACAGGGGGCTACACCTTC
TRBV14	NA	TRBJ1-2	NA	CASSQGGLYYGYTF	TGTGCCAGCAGCCAAGGGGGGCTGTACTATGGCTACACCTTC
TRBV7-2	TRBD1	TRBJ1-1	once	CASSLVAGGTFTEAFF	TGTGCCAGCAGCTTAGTGGCAGGGGGCACCTTCACTGAAGCTTTCTTT
TRBV21-1	NA	TRBJ2-5	NA	CASSVFRDSRRETQYF	TGTGCCAGCAGCGTCTTTCGGGACAGTCGAAGGGAGACCCAGTACTTC
TRBV5-4	TRBD1	TRBJ2-5	NA	CASSLEGQGIGTQYF	TGTGCCAGCAGCTTGGAGGGACAGGGGATTGGCACCCAGTACTTC
TRBV7-2	NA	TRBJ1-5	NA	CASTTSRNQPQHF	TGTGCCAGCACCACCTCGCGGAATCAGCCCCAGCATTTT
TRBV6-6	TRBD1	TRBJ2-3	NA	CASTDRGGVLDTQYF	TGTGCCAGCACCGACAGGGGTGGGGTCTTGGATACGCAGTATTTT
TRBV2	NA	TRBJ2-5	NA	CASSPRPGTRKTQYF	TGTGCCAGCAGCCCACGACCCGGGACACGAAAGACCCAGTACTTC
TRBV9	TRBD1	TRBJ1-2	NA	CASSPRTGNYGYTF	TGTGCCAGCAGCCCTCGGACAGGGAACTATGGCTACACCTTC
TRBV9	TRBD2	TRBJ2-1	once	CASSFSGGAYNEQFF	TGTGCCAGCAGCTTTAGCGGGGGAGCCTACAATGAGCAGTTCTTC
TRBV19	NA	TRBJ1-2	NA	CASSTQQVLYGYTF	TGTGCCAGTAGTACACAACAGGTTCTCTATGGCTACACCTTC
TRBV10-3	TRBD1	TRBJ2-3	NA	CAISDPGTGVTDTQYF	TGTGCCATCAGTGACCCCGGGACAGGAGTCACAGATACGCAGTATTTT
TRBV19	TRBD1	TRBJ1-2	NA	CASSIDRQGANYGYTF	TGTGCCAGTAGTATAGATCGGCAGGGGGCGAACTATGGCTACACCTTC
TRBV2	TRBD1	TRBJ1-4	few	CASKGRQGEEKLFF	TGTGCCAGCAAAGGTAGACAGGGCGAAGAAAAACTGTTTTTT
TRBV6-5	NA	TRBJ2-3	NA	CASKVGGLQDTQYF	TGTGCCAGCAAGGTTGGGGGCCTGCAAGATACGCAGTATTTT
TRBV27	TRBD1	TRBJ2-5	NA	CASSFLRGGAGGQETQYF	TGTGCCAGCAGTTTTCTCAGAGGGGGTGCAGGGGGCCAAGAGACCCAGTACTTC
TRBV2	NA	TRBJ2-6	NA	CASWVGGSGANVLTF	TGTGCCAGCTGGGTGGGGGGCTCTGGGGCCAACGTCCTGACTTTC
TRBV11-2	NA	TRBJ2-5	NA	CASSLEIVETQYF	TGTGCCAGCAGCTTAGAAATAGTGGAGACCCAGTACTTC
TRBV6-5	NA	TRBJ2-1	once	CASSKRTESNEQFF	TGTGCCAGCAGTAAACGCACTGAATCCAATGAGCAGTTCTTC
TRBV11-2	TRBD1	TRBJ1-2	NA	CASSLDTLRDRGSDYGYTF	TGTGCCAGCAGCTTAGACACGCTCCGGGACAGGGGGTCAGACTATGGCTACACCTTC
TRBV18	TRBD1	TRBJ1-2	NA	CASSPQQGKGPSGYTF	TGTGCCAGCTCACCGCAACAGGGGAAGGGACCTAGTGGCTACACCTTC
TRBV21-1	NA	TRBJ2-2	NA	CASSVNYQGAQPGELFF	TGTGCCAGCAGCGTCAATTACCAGGGGGCCCAACCCGGGGAGCTGTTTTTT
TRBV4-1	NA	TRBJ1-4	NA	CASSLPGGGTGKLFF	TGCGCCAGCAGCCTCCCCGGGGGAGGGACGGGAAAACTGTTTTTT
TRBV6-2/TRBV6-3	TRBD1	TRBJ1-1	NA	CASSWHGGQGMNTEAFF	TGTGCCAGCAGTTGGCACGGGGGACAGGGGATGAACACTGAAGCTTTCTTT
TRBV5-1	NA	TRBJ1-5	NA	CASSTREGQPQHF	TGCGCCAGCAGCACGCGTGAGGGTCAGCCCCAGCATTTT
TRBV11-2	TRBD2	TRBJ2-1	NA	CASSSTSRGFLDEQFF	TGTGCCAGCAGTTCGACCTCGCGGGGGTTTTTGGATGAGCAGTTCTTC
TRBV11-2	NA	TRBJ1-2	NA	CASSQADSRSSF	TGTGCCAGCAGCCAGGCGGACAGCCGATCCTCCTTC